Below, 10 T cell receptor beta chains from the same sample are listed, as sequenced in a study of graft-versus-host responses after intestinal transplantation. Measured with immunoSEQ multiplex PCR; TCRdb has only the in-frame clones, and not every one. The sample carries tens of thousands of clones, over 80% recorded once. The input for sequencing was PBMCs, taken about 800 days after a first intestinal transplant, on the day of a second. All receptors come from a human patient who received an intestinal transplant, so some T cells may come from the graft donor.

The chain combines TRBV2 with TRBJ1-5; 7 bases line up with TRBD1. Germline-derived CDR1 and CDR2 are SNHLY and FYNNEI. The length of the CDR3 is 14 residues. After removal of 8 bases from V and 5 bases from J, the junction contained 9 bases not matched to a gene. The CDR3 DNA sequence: TGTGCCAGCGCATTACAGGGGACTTATCAGCCCCAGCATTTT. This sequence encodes CASALQGTYQPQHF.

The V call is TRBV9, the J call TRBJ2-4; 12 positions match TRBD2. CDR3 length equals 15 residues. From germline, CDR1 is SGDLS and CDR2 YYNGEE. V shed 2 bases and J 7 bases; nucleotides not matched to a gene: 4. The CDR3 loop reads CASSVGTSGLNIQYF. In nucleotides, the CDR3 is TGTGCCAGCAGCGTTGGGACTAGCGGGTTGAACATTCAGTACTTC.

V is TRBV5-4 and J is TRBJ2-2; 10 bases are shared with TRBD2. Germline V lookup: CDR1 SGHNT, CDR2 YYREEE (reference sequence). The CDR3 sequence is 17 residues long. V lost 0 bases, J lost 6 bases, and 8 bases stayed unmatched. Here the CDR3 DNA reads TGTGCCAGCAGCTTGGCCCGGGCTAGCGGGAGTTCCGGGGAGCTGTTTTTT. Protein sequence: CASSLARASGSSGELFF.

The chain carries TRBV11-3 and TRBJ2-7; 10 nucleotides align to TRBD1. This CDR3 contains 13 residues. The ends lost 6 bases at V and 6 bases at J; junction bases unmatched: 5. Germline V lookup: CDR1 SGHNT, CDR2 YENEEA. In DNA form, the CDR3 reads TGTGCCAGCAGTCCTCGGACAGGGGGCGAGCAGTACTTC. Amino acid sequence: CASSPRTGGEQYF. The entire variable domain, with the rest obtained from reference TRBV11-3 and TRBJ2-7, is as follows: EAGVVQSPRYKIIEKKQPVAFWCNPISGHNTLYWYLQNLGQGPELLIRYENEEAVDDSQLPKDRFSAERLKGVDSTLKIQPAELGDSAVYLCASSPRTGGEQYFGPGTRLTVT.

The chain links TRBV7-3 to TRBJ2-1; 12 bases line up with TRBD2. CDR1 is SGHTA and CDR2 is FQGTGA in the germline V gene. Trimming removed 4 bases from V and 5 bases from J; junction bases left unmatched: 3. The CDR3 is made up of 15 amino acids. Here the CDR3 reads CASSSGLAGHNEQFF. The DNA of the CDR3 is TGTGCCAGCAGCTCGGGACTAGCGGGCCACAATGAGCAGTTCTTC.

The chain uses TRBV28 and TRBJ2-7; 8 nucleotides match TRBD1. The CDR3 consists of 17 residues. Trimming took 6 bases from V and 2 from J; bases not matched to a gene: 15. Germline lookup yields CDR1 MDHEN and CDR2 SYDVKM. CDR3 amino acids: CASSRKKDRDPPYEQYF. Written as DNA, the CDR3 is TGTGCCAGCAGCCGCAAAAAGGACAGGGACCCTCCCTACGAGCAGTACTTC.

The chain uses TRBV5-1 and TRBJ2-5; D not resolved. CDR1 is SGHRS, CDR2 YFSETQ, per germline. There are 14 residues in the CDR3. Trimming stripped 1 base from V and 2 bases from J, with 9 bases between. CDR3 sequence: CASSLTSIQETQYF. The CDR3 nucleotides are TGCGCCAGCAGCTTGACTTCGATACAAGAGACCCAGTACTTC.

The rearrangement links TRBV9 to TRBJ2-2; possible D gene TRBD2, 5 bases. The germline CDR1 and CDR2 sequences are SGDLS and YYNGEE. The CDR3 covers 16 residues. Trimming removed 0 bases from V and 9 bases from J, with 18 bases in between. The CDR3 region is CASSVAPDRPGRELFF. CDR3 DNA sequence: TGTGCCAGCAGCGTAGCCCCCGACCGCCCCGGGAGGGAGCTGTTTTTT. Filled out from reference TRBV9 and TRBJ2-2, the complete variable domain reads DSGVTQTPKHLITATGQRVTLRCSPRSGDLSVYWYQQSLDQGLQFLIQYYNGEERAKGNILERFSAQQFPDLHSELNLSSLELGDSALYFCASSVAPDRPGRELFFGEGSRLTVL.

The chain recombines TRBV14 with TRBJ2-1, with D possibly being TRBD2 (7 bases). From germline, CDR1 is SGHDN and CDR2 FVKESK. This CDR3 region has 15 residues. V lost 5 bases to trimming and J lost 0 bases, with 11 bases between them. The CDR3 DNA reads TGTGCCAGCAGCACTGGGGGGGCCTCCTACAATGAGCAGTTCTTC. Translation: CASSTGGASYNEQFF.

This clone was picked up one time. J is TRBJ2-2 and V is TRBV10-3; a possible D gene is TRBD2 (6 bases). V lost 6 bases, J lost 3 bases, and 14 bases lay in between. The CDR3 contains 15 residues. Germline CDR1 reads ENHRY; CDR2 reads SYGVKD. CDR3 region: CAIRPDAGYTGELFF. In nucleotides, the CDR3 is TGTGCCATCAGGCCAGACGCGGGGTACACCGGGGAGCTGTTTTTT.